A single sample is the source of the 30 T cell receptor beta chains below, sequenced in a study of PD-1 blockade in classical Hodgkin lymphoma. The sample's time point: cycle 4 day 1 (C4D1), after 5 to 7 weeks of nivolumab. Relapse was seen in all patients after autologous stem cell transplantation, and brentuximab vedotin exposure was variable. Using magnetic negative selection, the CD4+ T cells were separated out of thawed PBMCs. This table comes from immunoSEQ multiplex PCR, and its TCRdb copy is limited to in-frame clones, with some not included. The sample carries about 13,000 clones, around 83% recorded once. This specimen consisted of CD4+ T cells from blood, obtained before the fourth cycle of nivolumab. Receptors were obtained from a human donor with classical Hodgkin lymphoma.

The chain employs TRBV19 and TRBJ1-3; no clear D gene. The CDR3 totals 16 residues. The V and J ends lost 5 bases and 7 bases respectively, with 21 bases between them. Germline lookup yields CDR1 LNHDA and CDR2 SQIVND (reference sequence). The CDR3 loop is CASSVMIPGQGNTIYF. CDR3 nucleotide sequence: TGTGCCAGTAGTGTCATGATCCCGGGCCAAGGGAACACCATATATTTT.

The count of this clone is one. V is TRBV19 and J is TRBJ2-7; D perhaps matches TRBD1 (5 bases). CDR3 length: 16 amino acids. Trimming left V 4 bases short and J 0 bases short, with 16 bases between. The germline V gene encodes CDR1 LNHDA and CDR2 SQIVND (reference sequence). The CDR3 DNA sequence: TGTGCCAGTAGTACCCTTCAGGGTTCGGGCTCCTACGAGCAGTACTTC. Translating gives CASSTLQGSGSYEQYF. Filled out from reference TRBV19 and TRBJ2-7, the complete variable domain reads DGGITQSPKYLFRKEGQNVTLSCEQNLNHDAMYWYRQDPGQGLRLIYYSQIVNDFQKGDIAEGYSVSREKKESFPLTVTSAQKNPTAFYLCASSTLQGSGSYEQYFGPGTRLTVT.

The chain combines TRBV7-2 with TRBJ2-3; 9 nucleotides agree with TRBD2. V was clipped by 4 bases and J by 2 bases; unmatched bases: 16. The CDR3 totals 19 residues. In germline, CDR1 is SGHTA, CDR2 FQGNSA. This chain's CDR3 is CASSSHGVAGGRNTDTQYF. The CDR3 bases are TGTGCCAGCAGCTCCCATGGGGTGGCGGGGGGGCGGAACACAGATACGCAGTATTTT.

The genes are TRBV9 and TRBJ1-5; D might be TRBD1 (5 bases). In germline, CDR1 is SGDLS, CDR2 YYNGEE. The CDR3 has 15 residues. V gave up 4 bases and J gave up 0 bases, with 11 bases separating them. The CDR3 DNA is TGTGCCAGCAGCCCTGGGACTTCTAGCAATCAGCCCCAGCATTTT. Translation: CASSPGTSSNQPQHF. The variable domain in full, completed from reference TRBV9 and TRBJ1-5, reads DSGVTQTPKHLITATGQRVTLRCSPRSGDLSVYWYQQSLDQGLQFLIQYYNGEERAKGNILERFSAQQFPDLHSELNLSSLELGDSALYFCASSPGTSSNQPQHFGDGTRLSIL.

Regarding this clone: A junction boundary mismatches the germline segment, possibly from a read error. This chain links TRBV7-2 with TRBJ2-7, with a weak D call TRBD1 (6 bases). The germline V gene encodes CDR1 SGHTA and CDR2 FQGNSA. CDR3 length equals 13 residues. In DNA form, the CDR3 reads TGTGCCAGCAGCTCGGGTGTGGGGGCGAATGAAAACTTC. The encoded protein is CASSSGVGANENF.

The chain is built from TRBV11-2 and TRBJ2-2; 9 nucleotides agree with TRBD1. Germline V gene lookup returns CDR1 SGHAT and CDR2 FQNNGV. CDR3 length: 17 amino acids. The ends lost 5 bases at V and 7 bases at J; junction bases unmatched: 14. CDR3 bases: TGTGCCAGCAGCCCAGGACAGGGGAAGAGTTTTATCGGGGAGCTGTTTTTT. Amino acid sequence: CASSPGQGKSFIGELFF.

The genes are TRBV11-2 and TRBJ2-7; TRBD2 might be the D (5 bases). Per germline, CDR1 SGHAT and CDR2 FQNNGV. The CDR3 is 14 amino acids. V gave up 1 base and J gave up 5 bases, with 12 bases separating them. The CDR3 loop is CASSLVRGRNEQYF. The CDR3 bases are TGTGCCAGCAGCTTAGTACGGGGAAGGAACGAGCAGTACTTC.

CDR3 amino acids: CAISMERGNEQFF. Here the CDR3 DNA reads TGTGCCATCAGTATGGAGAGGGGCAATGAGCAGTTCTTC. The rearrangement uses TRBV10-3 and TRBJ2-1; D may correspond to TRBD1 or TRBD2 (5 bases each). This CDR3 comprises 13 residues. The germline V and J ends were trimmed by 5 bases and 6 bases, with 11 bases remaining between them. Germline V gives CDR1 ENHRY, CDR2 SYGVKD.

In its sample, this clone was seen a few times. The V and J genes are TRBV2 and TRBJ1-1, with D perhaps matching TRBD1 (5 bases). Trimming pared 8 bases from V and 8 bases from J, leaving 21 bases between. The CDR3 is 14 residues long. Germline assignment: CDR1 SNHLY and CDR2 FYNNEI. The CDR3 DNA follows: TGTGCCAGCCATTTTGACCCCGGACGGACAGAAGCTTTCTTT. Translated: CASHFDPGRTEAFF.

The CDR3 coding sequence is TGTGCCAGCAGCTTAAAGGAGGAATCGGCTTTCTTT. Protein product: CASSLKEESAFF. The chain links TRBV11-2 to TRBJ1-1; D unresolved. The CDR3 is made up of 12 amino acids. Germline V gene data show CDR1 as SGHAT and CDR2 as FQNNGV. Trimming shortened V by 2 bases and J by 11 bases, and 12 bases separated the two germline ends. Looking up the rest from reference TRBV11-2 and TRBJ1-1 gives the full variable domain: EAGVAQSPRYKIIEKRQSVAFWCNPISGHATLYWYQQILGQGPKLLIQFQNNGVVDDSQLPKDRFSAERLKGVDSTLKIQPAKLEDSAVYLCASSLKEESAFFGQGTRLTVV.

The chain employs TRBV5-1 and TRBJ1-3, with D possibly matching TRBD1 (5 bases). Deletions cut 2 bases from V and 1 base from J, with 10 bases between. This CDR3 is 15 amino acids long. The germline gives CDR1 SGHRS, CDR2 YFSETQ. This chain's CDR3 is CASSFQGTSGNTIYF. The CDR3 DNA follows: TGCGCCAGCAGCTTCCAGGGCACTTCTGGAAACACCATATATTTT.

The chain links TRBV10-3 to TRBJ1-1, with 7 positions matching TRBD1. CDR3 length equals 14 residues. Germline V gives CDR1 ENHRY, CDR2 SYGVKD. Losses at the gene ends were 3 bases for V and 5 bases for J; bases not matched to a gene: 6. The DNA for the CDR3 is TGTGCCATCAGTGAACGACAGGGAGGGACTGAAGCTTTCTTT. It is translated as CAISERQGGTEAFF.

The chain joins TRBV9 to TRBJ1-3; D is undetermined. The CDR3 is 14 residues long. Trimming shortened V by 5 bases and J by 0 bases, and 9 bases separated the two germline ends. Germline V gene sequence: CDR1 SGDLS, CDR2 YYNGEE. The CDR3 DNA sequence: TGTGCCAGCAGGAGGGAGGCCTCTGGAAACACCATATATTTT. This translates into CASRREASGNTIYF. Supplemented by reference TRBV9 and TRBJ1-3, the full variable domain reads DSGVTQTPKHLITATGQRVTLRCSPRSGDLSVYWYQQSLDQGLQFLIQYYNGEERAKGNILERFSAQQFPDLHSELNLSSLELGDSALYFCASRREASGNTIYFGEGSWLTVV.

The chain carries TRBV7-9 and TRBJ1-3; D may be TRBD1 (6 bases). In germline, CDR1 is SEHNR, CDR2 FQNEAQ (reference sequence). V was clipped by 2 bases and J by 2 bases, with 13 bases between them. This CDR3 has 16 amino acids. The CDR3 reads CASSLREGVTGNTIYF. The CDR3 DNA is TGTGCCAGCAGCTTAAGGGAGGGGGTGACTGGAAACACCATATATTTT.

V usage is TRBV6-1 and J usage is TRBJ1-2; maybe TRBD1 (6 bases). V was cut by 2 bases and J by 4 bases, with 11 bases left in between. CDR1 and CDR2 from the germline V gene are MNHNS and SASEGT. The CDR3 runs 14 residues. CDR3: CASSEWTAAYGYTF. The DNA of the CDR3 is TGTGCCAGCAGTGAATGGACAGCAGCCTATGGCTACACCTTC.

The CDR3 coding sequence is TGCAGCGCGGGATGGGGACAGGGTTTCTATGGCTACACCTTC. Protein product: CSAGWGQGFYGYTF. The V call is TRBV29-1, the J call TRBJ1-2; TRBD1 agrees at 9 bases. J gave up 4 bases and V 7 bases, and 10 bases lay outside the gene matches. From germline, CDR1 is SQVTM and CDR2 ANQGSEA. This CDR3 has 14 amino acids. Supplemented by reference TRBV29-1 and TRBJ1-2, the full variable domain reads SAVISQKPSRDICQRGTSLTIQCQVDSQVTMMFWYRQQPGQSLTLIATANQGSEATYESGFVIDKFPISRPNLTFSTLTVSNMSPEDSSIYLCSAGWGQGFYGYTFGSGTRLTVV.

This rearrangement joins TRBV7-6 to TRBJ2-1; 10 bases fit TRBD2. V was pared by 5 bases and J by 7 bases, with 11 bases of the junction left unmatched. Germline CDR1 and CDR2: SGHVS and FNYEAQ. The CDR3 length is 16 residues. Here the CDR3 DNA reads TGTGCCAGCAGCGTAAATCTAGCGGGAGTTCGTAATGAGCAGTTCTTC. Translation gives CASSVNLAGVRNEQFF.

The chain joins TRBV5-1 to TRBJ2-3; D perhaps matches TRBD1 (6 bases). CDR1 SGHRS and CDR2 YFSETQ come from the germline V gene. The CDR3 is 14 residues long. V was pared by 4 bases and J by 4 bases, with 13 bases between. The CDR3 nucleotides read TGCGCCAGCAGCCCACAGGGTTCGGCAGATACGCAGTATTTT. Its translation: CASSPQGSADTQYF.

The rearrangement uses TRBV11-3 and TRBJ1-5, with 8 nucleotides matching TRBD1. The germline V gene encodes CDR1 SGHNT and CDR2 YENEEA. V was clipped by 2 bases and J by 5 bases; unmatched bases: 2. The CDR3 is 14 amino acids. The CDR3 region has the DNA TGTGCCAGCAGCTTAATACAGGGGGATCAGCCCCAGCATTTT. The encoded protein is CASSLIQGDQPQHF.

The J gene is TRBJ2-7, the V gene TRBV19, with TRBD1 matching 11 bases. Germline CDR1 is LNHDA and CDR2 is SQIVND (reference sequence). The CDR3 has 13 residues. V was clipped by 6 bases and J by 2 bases; unmatched bases: 0. CDR3 protein: CASRGQGAYEQYF. The CDR3 nucleotides read TGTGCCAGTAGGGGACAGGGGGCCTACGAGCAGTACTTC.

This clone has more than one count but fewer than ten. This chain uses TRBV5-1 with TRBJ1-2, with D uncertain. The germline gives CDR1 SGHRS, CDR2 YFSETQ. The ends were cut back, 0 bases at V and 8 bases at J, with 11 bases in the middle. CDR3 length equals 13 residues. CDR3 region: CASSLVGGYGYTF. The DNA for the CDR3 is TGCGCCAGCAGCTTGGTTGGCGGATACGGCTACACCTTC. The variable domain in full, with the rest retrieved from reference TRBV5-1 and TRBJ1-2, is KAGVTQTPRYLIKTRGQQVTLSCSPISGHRSVSWYQQTPGQGLQFLFEYFSETQRNKGNFPGRFSGRQFSNSRSEMNVSTLELGDSALYLCASSLVGGYGYTFGSGTRLTVV.

The gene calls are TRBV5-1 and TRBJ1-6; 7 nucleotides align to TRBD1. Germline V CDR1 and CDR2: SGHRS, YFSETQ. The CDR3 sequence is 15 residues long. The junction had 3 bases not matched to a gene; V was cut back by 3 bases and J by 3 bases. CDR3: CASSSGTVYNSPLHF. CDR3 bases: TGCGCCAGCAGCTCCGGGACAGTCTATAATTCACCCCTCCACTTT.

This rearrangement joins TRBV19 to TRBJ1-1; D is unclear. Looked up from germline, CDR1 is LNHDA and CDR2 is SQIVND (reference sequence). This CDR3 comprises 18 residues. Trimming took off 5 bases at V and 5 bases at J, with 27 bases between the two ends. The CDR3 reads CASSYTASLAKGRTEAFF. DNA for the CDR3: TGTGCCAGTAGTTATACAGCATCCCTGGCTAAGGGTCGGACTGAAGCTTTCTTT.

Concerning this clone itself: One end of the junction does not line up with germline, which may come from a read error. The sample contains more than one DNA sequence encoding this CDR3. The chain carries TRBV29-1 and TRBJ1-1; D is unclear. The CDR3 runs 13 residues. Germline V gives CDR1 SQVTM, CDR2 ANQGSEA. The CDR3 region is CSAQKGENTEAFF. The DNA of the CDR3 is TGCAGCGCGCAGAAGGGCGAGAACACTGAGGCTTTCTTT.

V is TRBV11-3 and J is TRBJ2-7; 7 bases line up with TRBD1. The CDR3 sequence is 16 residues long. Germline CDR1 and CDR2: SGHNT and YENEEA. V was pared by 5 bases and J by 2 bases, with 12 bases of the junction left unmatched. This chain's CDR3 is CASSPQGTAKAYEQYF. As DNA, the CDR3 is TGTGCCAGCAGCCCCCAGGGGACAGCTAAAGCCTACGAGCAGTACTTC.

This clone was seen just once. V and J are TRBV5-6 and TRBJ1-2; D is possibly TRBD1 (5 bases). Per germline, CDR1 SGHDT and CDR2 YYEEEE. The CDR3 is 14 amino acids. V dropped 3 bases and J dropped 4 bases, with 13 bases sitting between them. Here the CDR3 DNA reads TGTGCCAGCAGCTGGGCGGGGCCGAGCTATGGCTACACCTTC. Translation: CASSWAGPSYGYTF.

This sequence joins TRBV10-1 and TRBJ1-1; perhaps TRBD1 as D (5 bases). Trimming pared 5 bases from V and 0 bases from J, leaving 10 bases between. The CDR3 extends over 14 amino acids. The V gene's germline CDR1 is WNHNN and CDR2 SYGVQD (reference sequence). CDR3 DNA: TGCGCCAGCAGTCCGGGGACCATGAACACTGAAGCTTTCTTT. It yields the protein CASSPGTMNTEAFF.

This sequence joins TRBV4-3 and TRBJ1-3; weak D call: TRBD1 (5 bases). This CDR3 contains 14 residues. Germline V lookup: CDR1 LGHNA, CDR2 YSLEER. With 0 bases removed from V and 7 bases from J, the gap between germline ends came to 10 bases. CDR3 coding DNA: TGCGCCAGCAGCCAAGACAGGGTGGGCAACACCATATATTTT. This codes for CASSQDRVGNTIYF.

This rearrangement joins TRBV7-2 to TRBJ1-5; no clear D. V was shortened by 1 base and J by 1 base, with 8 bases between the two germline ends. CDR3 length: 15 amino acids. Germline-derived CDR1 and CDR2 are SGHTA and FQGNSA. CDR3 sequence (DNA): TGTGCCAGCAGCTTAGAAGGATTGAGCAATCAGCCCCAGCATTTT. Protein sequence: CASSLEGLSNQPQHF.

This chain connects TRBV9 to TRBJ1-2; D may be TRBD1 (6 bases). V was cut by 2 bases and J by 8 bases, with 13 bases left in between. Germline CDR1 reads SGDLS; CDR2 reads YYNGEE. CDR3 length: 13 residues. DNA for the CDR3: TGTGCCAGCAGCGTTGGGGGGCTTGGCGGCTACACCTTC. It is translated as CASSVGGLGGYTF. Full variable domain (rest looked up from reference TRBV9 and TRBJ1-2): DSGVTQTPKHLITATGQRVTLRCSPRSGDLSVYWYQQSLDQGLQFLIQYYNGEERAKGNILERFSAQQFPDLHSELNLSSLELGDSALYFCASSVGGLGGYTFGSGTRLTVV.